A single sample is the source of the 8 T cell receptor beta chains below, sequenced in a study of OX40 agonist ivuxolimab in advanced cancers. Clones were sequenced by immunoSEQ multiplex PCR, and TCRdb holds only the in-frame ones, with some missing. Counted here are over 90,000 clones, approximately 94% occurring once; the ten biggest clones make up about 0.18%. The sequencing here drew on CD4+ or CD8+ T cells sorted from blood, taken in a trial of the OX40 agonist ivuxolimab. The receptors stem from an adult with an advanced solid tumor such as melanoma, head and neck, liver or kidney cancer.

The chain recombines TRBV28 with TRBJ1-1; D is unresolved. The germline CDR1 and CDR2 sequences are MDHEN and SYDVKM. The CDR3 is 15 residues long. The V and J ends lost 2 bases and 1 base respectively, with 11 bases between them. As DNA, the CDR3 is TGTGCCAGCAGTTTAAGGTCCTACTCGAACACTGAAGCTTTCTTT. Translation: CASSLRSYSNTEAFF. Full variable domain (outside the CDR3, taken from reference TRBV28 and TRBJ1-1): DVKVTQSSRYLVKRTGEKVFLECVQDMDHENMFWYRQDPGLGLRLIYFSYDVKMKEKGDIPEGYSVSREKKERFSLILESASTNQTSMYLCASSLRSYSNTEAFFGQGTRLTVV.

CDR3 sequence reads: CATSNEGANVLTF. Written as DNA, the CDR3 is TGTGCCACCTCAAATGAGGGGGCCAACGTCCTGACTTTC. The V call is TRBV19, the J call TRBJ2-6, with unresolved D. The CDR3 is 13 amino acids. The V gene lost 10 bases and the J gene lost 4 bases, with 11 bases spanning the gap. CDR1 is LNHDA and CDR2 is SQIVND in the germline V gene (reference sequence).

V is TRBV7-9 and J is TRBJ2-3, with D unclear. The CDR3 is made up of 12 amino acids. The V end lost 5 bases, the J end lost 10 bases, and 13 bases lay between the germline ends. From germline, CDR1 is SEHNR and CDR2 FQNEAQ (reference sequence). The CDR3 here is CASSLPETAQYF. The CDR3 bases are TGTGCCAGCAGCCTCCCTGAGACGGCGCAGTATTTT. Full variable domain (remainder filled in from reference TRBV7-9 and TRBJ2-3): DTGVSQNPRHKITKRGQNVTFRCDPISEHNRLYWYRQTLGQGPEFLTYFQNEAQLEKSRLLSDRFSAERPKGSFSTLEIQRTEQGDSAMYLCASSLPETAQYFGPGTRLTVL.

CDR3: CATQGTSGIYEQYF. In DNA form, the CDR3 reads TGTGCCACCCAAGGGACTAGCGGGATCTACGAGCAGTACTTC. This chain links TRBV27 with TRBJ2-7; the match to TRBD2 covers 13 bases. The CDR3 is 14 amino acids. Germline V gene sequence: CDR1 MNHEY, CDR2 SMNVEV (reference sequence). After removal of 10 bases from V and 3 bases from J, the junction contained 6 bases not matched to a gene.

This clone was detected only once. The chain is built from TRBV10-3 and TRBJ1-1; 9 positions agree with TRBD1. V lost 2 bases, J lost 5 bases, and 9 bases stayed unmatched. The germline CDR1 and CDR2 sequences are ENHRY and SYGVKD. This CDR3 spans 16 amino acids. The CDR3 DNA reads as TGTGCCATCAGTGAGCCGGGACAGGGAAAGTCGACTGAAGCTTTCTTT. Its translation is CAISEPGQGKSTEAFF.

The chain couples TRBV7-2 to TRBJ1-1; no reliable D call. The CDR3 has 16 residues. Germline CDR1 and CDR2: SGHTA and FQGNSA. V gave up 1 base and J gave up 4 bases, with 16 bases separating them. In DNA form, the CDR3 reads TGTGCCAGCAGCTTAGGCGCATTCCCCCAGTCCACTGAAGCTTTCTTT. This encodes CASSLGAFPQSTEAFF.

V is TRBV5-1 and J is TRBJ1-1, with 10 bases aligning to TRBD1. CDR3 length: 12 residues. Germline assignment: CDR1 SGHRS and CDR2 YFSETQ. V gave up 3 bases and J gave up 7 bases; unmatched junction bases: 0. The CDR3 loop reads CASSWDRGEAFF. CDR3 bases: TGCGCCAGCAGCTGGGACAGGGGTGAAGCTTTCTTT. The variable domain in full, with the rest retrieved from reference TRBV5-1 and TRBJ1-1, is KAGVTQTPRYLIKTRGQQVTLSCSPISGHRSVSWYQQTPGQGLQFLFEYFSETQRNKGNFPGRFSGRQFSNSRSEMNVSTLELGDSALYLCASSWDRGEAFFGQGTRLTVV.

V usage is TRBV27 and J usage is TRBJ1-2; 9 nucleotides align to TRBD1. CDR1 is MNHEY and CDR2 is SMNVEV in the germline V gene (reference sequence). The CDR3 is 14 residues long. Trimming removed 6 bases from V and 11 bases from J; junction bases left unmatched: 13. This CDR3 is CASRRSGTGHSYTF. The CDR3 nucleotides read TGTGCCAGCAGGAGATCCGGGACAGGGCATTCTTACACCTTC.